The present T cell receptor beta chain was sequenced within a study of blood T cell repertoires in COVID-19. About the research overall: COVID-19 samples, acute and convalescent, were from the United States, Italy and Spain. PBMCs, B-cell-depleted T cells, or T cells provided the cDNA or gDNA that made up the material.

Original methodology: From reference gene primer amplification, estimates of nucleated cell counts were derived. Only in-frame clones appear in the TCRdb table, and some are missing; sequencing was by immunoSEQ multiplex PCR. The V and J calls and the clone size are those of that table, but D and trimming were determined from the DNA. Among some 150,000 clones listed, roughly 84% were seen once. This CDR3 has 14 residues. With V trimmed by 8 bases and J by 5 bases, 6 bases remained unmatched. CDR1 WNHNN and CDR2 SYGVQD come from the germline V gene (reference sequence). This clone was detected once. The sequenced material came from peripheral blood. V gene TRBV10-1 combines with J gene TRBJ2-3; 11 bases line up with TRBD1. This sequence was found in a human donor with acute or convalescent COVID-19. The donor label of this sample is uncertain. The chain's CDR3 is CASSGQGAGDTQYF. The CDR3 nucleotides are TGCGCCAGCTCAGGACAGGGGGCAGGAGATACGCAGTATTTT.